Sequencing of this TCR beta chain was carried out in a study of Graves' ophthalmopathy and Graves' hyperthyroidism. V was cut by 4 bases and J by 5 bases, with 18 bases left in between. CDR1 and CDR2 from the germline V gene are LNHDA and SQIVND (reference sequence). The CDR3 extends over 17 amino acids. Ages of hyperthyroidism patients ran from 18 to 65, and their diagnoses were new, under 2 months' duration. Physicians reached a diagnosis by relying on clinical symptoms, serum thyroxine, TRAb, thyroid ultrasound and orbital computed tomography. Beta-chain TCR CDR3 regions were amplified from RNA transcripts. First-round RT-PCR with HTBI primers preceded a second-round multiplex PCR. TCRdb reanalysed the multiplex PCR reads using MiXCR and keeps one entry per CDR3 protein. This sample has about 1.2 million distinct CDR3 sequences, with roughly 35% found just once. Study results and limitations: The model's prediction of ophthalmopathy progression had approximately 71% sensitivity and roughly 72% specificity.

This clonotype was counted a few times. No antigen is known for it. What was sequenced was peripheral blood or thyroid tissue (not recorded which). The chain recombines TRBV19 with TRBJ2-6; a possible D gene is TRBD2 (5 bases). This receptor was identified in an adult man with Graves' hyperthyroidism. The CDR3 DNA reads TGTGCCAGTAGTACCCAAGGATGGACTGGGTGGGCCAACGTCCTGACTTTC. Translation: CASSTQGWTGWANVLTF.